This T cell receptor (beta chain) was captured in a study of OX40 agonist ivuxolimab in advanced cancers. Study-wide background: Ivuxolimab was administered intravenously to patients at 0.01 to 10 mg/kg every 2 weeks. Patients treated during dose escalation were battling hepatocellular carcinoma, melanoma, renal cell or head and neck cancer. Findings and limits, study-wide: CD8+ T cells showed, on average, more clonal expansion than CD4+ cells.

This clone was picked up one time. The antigen is undetermined. Sequencing was performed with immunoSEQ multiplex PCR; in TCRdb, only in-frame clones are kept and a portion is missing. The sample lists roughly 64,000 clones; over 75% were seen once. This CDR3 contains 14 residues. V was clipped by 5 bases and J by 9 bases, with 17 bases between them. Per the germline V gene, CDR1 is SGHNT and CDR2 is YENEEA. This sequence originates from an adult with an advanced solid tumor such as melanoma, head and neck, liver or kidney cancer. The sequenced sample was CD4+ or CD8+ T cells sorted from blood, obtained in a trial of the OX40 agonist ivuxolimab. This chain joins TRBV11-3 and TRBJ1-5; a possible D gene is TRBD1 (5 bases). The CDR3 loop reads CASSLRDMDRPQHF. The CDR3 DNA follows: TGTGCCAGCAGCCTCAGGGATATGGATCGGCCCCAGCATTTT. Drawing the rest from reference TRBV11-3 and TRBJ1-5, the complete variable domain is EAGVVQSPRYKIIEKKQPVAFWCNPISGHNTLYWYLQNLGQGPELLIRYENEEAVDDSQLPKDRFSAERLKGVDSTLKIQPAELGDSAVYLCASSLRDMDRPQHFGDGTRLSIL.